Following are 9 T cell receptor beta chains from one sample sequenced in a study of cytomegalovirus exposure and HLA in healthy donors. PCR primers comprised 60 Vbeta and 13 Jbeta primers. Only in-frame clones appear in the TCRdb table, and some are missing; sequencing was by immunoSEQ multiplex PCR. The sample contains some 200,000 clones, around 80% of which appear only once. The sample comprised PBMCs. The receptor set was obtained from a woman aged 60-75 years in good health and CMV-seropositive.

The chain links TRBV6-9 to TRBJ1-6; possible D gene TRBD1, 6 bases. Germline V gene data show CDR1 as MNHGY and CDR2 as SVAAGI. This CDR3 region has 14 residues. Deletions cut 1 base from V and 7 bases from J, with 8 bases between. CDR3 sequence reads: CASSYLRGNSPLHF. CDR3 nucleotide sequence: TGTGCCAGCAGTTATTTAAGGGGGAATTCACCCCTCCACTTT.

The V call is TRBV5-4, the J call TRBJ2-6; D gene unclear. The CDR3 spans 15 residues. The V end was cut by 3 bases, the J end by 0 bases, with 7 bases between. The germline CDR1 and CDR2 sequences are SGHNT and YYREEE (reference sequence). The chain's CDR3 is CASSSRFSGANVLTF. CDR3 nucleotides: TGTGCCAGCAGCTCGAGGTTCTCTGGGGCCAACGTCCTGACTTTC.

The V call is TRBV5-1, the J call TRBJ2-7, with 16 bases matching TRBD2. Looked up from germline, CDR1 is SGHRS and CDR2 is YFSETQ. V lost 0 bases to trimming and J lost 3 bases; unmatched junction nucleotides: 9. This CDR3 is built from 19 residues. CDR3 amino acids: CASSLAGTSGRAIGYEQYF. The CDR3 DNA reads as TGCGCCAGCAGCTTGGCCGGGACTAGCGGGAGGGCCATCGGCTACGAGCAGTACTTC.

The CDR3 region is CASRASGMDYEQYF. CDR3 sequence (DNA): TGTGCCAGCAGAGCGAGCGGGATGGACTACGAGCAGTACTTC. The V call is TRBV6-5, the J call TRBJ2-7; 7 bases agree with TRBD2. V lost 6 bases to trimming and J lost 3 bases; unmatched junction nucleotides: 8. Germline loops: CDR1 MNHEY, CDR2 SVGAGI. This CDR3 is built from 14 residues.

Comments on this clone: Relative to the germline gene, one junction end is altered; a read error may explain this. This sequence joins TRBV7-9 and TRBJ1-2; 9 bases match TRBD1. Germline V gene data show CDR1 as SEHNR and CDR2 as FQNEAQ (reference sequence). This CDR3 spans 15 amino acids. Here the CDR3 DNA reads TGTTCCAGCAGCTTCGGGGACAGGGCCAGCTATGGCTACACCTTC. This sequence encodes CSSSFGDRASYGYTF.

This chain joins TRBV18 and TRBJ2-1, with a tentative D call TRBD2 (7 bases). Looked up from germline, CDR1 is KGHSH and CDR2 is LQKENI. The CDR3 length is 15 residues. V lost 3 bases and J 8 bases, leaving 17 bases between the germline ends. The CDR3 reads CASSPSWGGSDEQFF. CDR3 bases: TGTGCCAGCTCACCCTCCTGGGGGGGCTCTGATGAGCAGTTCTTC.

The chain links TRBV6-5 to TRBJ1-1; perhaps TRBD1 as D (5 bases). V shed 6 bases and J shed 0 bases, with 14 bases lying between them. Germline V gene lookup returns CDR1 MNHEY and CDR2 SVGAGI. This CDR3 is 15 amino acids long. CDR3 region: CASRAGPLMNTEAFF. CDR3 bases: TGTGCCAGCAGGGCGGGACCGCTCATGAACACTGAAGCTTTCTTT.

The chain uses TRBV18 and TRBJ2-7; D possibly corresponds to TRBD2 (6 bases). V was pared by 3 bases and J by 3 bases, with 15 bases between. Germline V lookup: CDR1 KGHSH, CDR2 LQKENI. This CDR3 contains 15 residues. CDR3 sequence (DNA): TGTGCCAGCTCACCGGATTCCGGAGGGCGCTACGAGCAGTACTTC. Its protein is CASSPDSGGRYEQYF.

The J gene is TRBJ2-7, the V gene TRBV18; tentatively, D is TRBD1 (5 bases). The CDR3 consists of 15 residues. The V end lost 3 bases, the J end lost 4 bases, and 16 bases lay between the germline ends. The germline V gene has CDR1 KGHSH and CDR2 LQKENI. CDR3 in amino acids: CASSPSRTWIYEQYF. In DNA, the CDR3 is TGTGCCAGCTCACCGTCAAGGACATGGATTTACGAGCAGTACTTC.